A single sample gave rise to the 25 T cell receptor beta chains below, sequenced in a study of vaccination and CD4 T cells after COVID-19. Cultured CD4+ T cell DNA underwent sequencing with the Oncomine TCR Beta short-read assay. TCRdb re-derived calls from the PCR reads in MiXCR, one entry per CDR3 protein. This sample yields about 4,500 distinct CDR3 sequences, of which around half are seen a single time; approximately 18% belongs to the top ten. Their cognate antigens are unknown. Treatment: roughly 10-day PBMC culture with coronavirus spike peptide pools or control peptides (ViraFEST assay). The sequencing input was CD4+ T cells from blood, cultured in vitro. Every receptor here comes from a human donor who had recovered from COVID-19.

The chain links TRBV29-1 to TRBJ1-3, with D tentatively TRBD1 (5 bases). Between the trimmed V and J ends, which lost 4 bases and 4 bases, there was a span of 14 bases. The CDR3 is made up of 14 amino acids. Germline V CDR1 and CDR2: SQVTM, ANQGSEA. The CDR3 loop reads CSVAEGTKGNTIYF. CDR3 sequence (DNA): TGCAGCGTTGCCGAGGGGACGAAGGGAAACACCATATATTTT.

The CDR3: CSGQGGPTKNIQYF. Written as DNA, the CDR3 is TGCAGTGGGCAGGGAGGCCCAACCAAAAACATTCAGTACTTC. V usage is TRBV20-1 and J usage is TRBJ2-4; TRBD2 is a possible D gene (6 bases). Trimming took off 7 bases at V and 2 bases at J, with 15 bases between the two ends. The V gene's germline CDR1 is DFQATT and CDR2 SNEGSKA (reference sequence). The CDR3 runs to 14 residues.

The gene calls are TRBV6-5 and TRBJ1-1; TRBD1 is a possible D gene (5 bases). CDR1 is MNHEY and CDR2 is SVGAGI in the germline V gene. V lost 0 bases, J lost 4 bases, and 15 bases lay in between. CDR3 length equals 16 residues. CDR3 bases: TGTGCCAGCAGTTACTCGTGGCAGGGTAGTGCCACTGAAGCTTTCTTT. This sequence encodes CASSYSWQGSATEAFF.

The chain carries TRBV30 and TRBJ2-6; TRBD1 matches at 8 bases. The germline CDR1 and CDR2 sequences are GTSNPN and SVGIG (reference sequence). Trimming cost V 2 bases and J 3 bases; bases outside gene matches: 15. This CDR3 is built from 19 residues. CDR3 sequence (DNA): TGTGCCTGGAGTCAGCTTGGCGGACAGGGTCGTCTTGGGGCCAACGTCCTGACTTTC. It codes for CAWSQLGGQGRLGANVLTF.

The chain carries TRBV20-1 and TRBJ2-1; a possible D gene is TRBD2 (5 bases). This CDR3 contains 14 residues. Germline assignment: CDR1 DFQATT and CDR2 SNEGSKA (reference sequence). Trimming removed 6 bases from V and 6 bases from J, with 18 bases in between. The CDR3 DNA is TGCAGTGCCGAACCTAGCCGAGTCGGCAATGAGCAGTTCTTC. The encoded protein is CSAEPSRVGNEQFF.

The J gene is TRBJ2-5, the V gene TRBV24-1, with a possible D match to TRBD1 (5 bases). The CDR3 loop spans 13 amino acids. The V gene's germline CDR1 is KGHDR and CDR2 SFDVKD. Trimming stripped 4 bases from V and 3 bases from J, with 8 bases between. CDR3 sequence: CATSEYRKETQYF. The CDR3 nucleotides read TGTGCCACCAGTGAATACAGGAAAGAGACCCAGTACTTC.

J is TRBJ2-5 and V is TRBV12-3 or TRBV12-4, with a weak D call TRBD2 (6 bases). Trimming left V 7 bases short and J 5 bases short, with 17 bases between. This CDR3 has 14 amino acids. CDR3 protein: CASTDYLAPETQYF. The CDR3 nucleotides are TGTGCCAGCACCGATTATCTAGCGCCGGAGACCCAGTACTTC.

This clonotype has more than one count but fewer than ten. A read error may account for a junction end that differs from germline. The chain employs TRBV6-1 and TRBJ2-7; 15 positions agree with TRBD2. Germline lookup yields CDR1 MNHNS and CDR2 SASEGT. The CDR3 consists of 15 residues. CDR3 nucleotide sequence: TGTGCCAGCAGCGAAGGACTAGCGGGAGGGTATGAGCAGTACTTC. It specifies CASSEGLAGGYEQYF.

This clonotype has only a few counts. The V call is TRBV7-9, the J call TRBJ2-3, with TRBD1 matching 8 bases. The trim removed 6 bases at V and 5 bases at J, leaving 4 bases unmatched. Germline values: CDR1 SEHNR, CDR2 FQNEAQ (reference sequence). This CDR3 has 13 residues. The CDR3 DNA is TGTGCCAGCAGATCAACAGGGGGAGATACGCAGTATTTT. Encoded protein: CASRSTGGDTQYF.

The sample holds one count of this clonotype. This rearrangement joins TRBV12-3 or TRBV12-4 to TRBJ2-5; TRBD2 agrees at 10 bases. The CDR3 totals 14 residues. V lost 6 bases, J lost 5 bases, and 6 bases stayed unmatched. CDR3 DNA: TGTGCCAGCAGCTCTAGCGGGAGTTCTGAGACCCAGTACTTC. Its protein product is CASSSSGSSETQYF.

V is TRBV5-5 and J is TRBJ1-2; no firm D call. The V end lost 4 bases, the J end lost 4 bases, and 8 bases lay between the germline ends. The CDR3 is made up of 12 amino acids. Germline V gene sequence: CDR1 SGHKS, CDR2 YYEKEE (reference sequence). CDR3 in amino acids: CASSQDGYGYTF. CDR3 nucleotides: TGTGCCAGCAGCCAAGACGGCTATGGCTACACCTTC.

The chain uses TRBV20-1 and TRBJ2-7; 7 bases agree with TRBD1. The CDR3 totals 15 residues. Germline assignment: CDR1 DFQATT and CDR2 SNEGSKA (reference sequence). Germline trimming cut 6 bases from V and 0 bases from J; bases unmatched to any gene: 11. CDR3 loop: CSASWGTELSYEQYF. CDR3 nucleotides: TGCAGTGCGAGTTGGGGGACAGAACTCTCCTACGAGCAGTACTTC.

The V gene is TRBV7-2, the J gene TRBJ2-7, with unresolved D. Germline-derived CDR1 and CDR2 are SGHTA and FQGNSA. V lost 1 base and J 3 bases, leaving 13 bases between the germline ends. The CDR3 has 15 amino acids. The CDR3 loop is CASSLGVGLFYEQYF. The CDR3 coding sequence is TGTGCCAGCAGCTTAGGGGTCGGTCTGTTCTACGAGCAGTACTTC.

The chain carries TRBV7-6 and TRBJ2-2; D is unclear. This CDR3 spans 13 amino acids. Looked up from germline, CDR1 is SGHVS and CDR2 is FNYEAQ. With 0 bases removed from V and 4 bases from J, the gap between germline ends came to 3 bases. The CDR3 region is CASSLAVTGELFF. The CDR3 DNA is TGTGCCAGCAGCTTAGCGGTCACCGGGGAGCTGTTTTTT.

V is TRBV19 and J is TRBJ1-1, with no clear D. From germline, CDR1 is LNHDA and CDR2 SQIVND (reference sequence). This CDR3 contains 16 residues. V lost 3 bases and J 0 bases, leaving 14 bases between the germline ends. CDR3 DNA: TGTGCCAGTAGTATCGGTACGGGCAGCCTGAACACTGAAGCTTTCTTT. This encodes CASSIGTGSLNTEAFF.

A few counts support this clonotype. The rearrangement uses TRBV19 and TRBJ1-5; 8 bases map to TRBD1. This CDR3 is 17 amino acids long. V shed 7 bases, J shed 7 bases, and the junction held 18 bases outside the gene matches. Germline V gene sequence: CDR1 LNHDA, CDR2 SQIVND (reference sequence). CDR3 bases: TGTGCCAGTAATCGGCCGTCGGGGACAGGCAAGGAGCAGCCCCAGCATTTT. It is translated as CASNRPSGTGKEQPQHF.

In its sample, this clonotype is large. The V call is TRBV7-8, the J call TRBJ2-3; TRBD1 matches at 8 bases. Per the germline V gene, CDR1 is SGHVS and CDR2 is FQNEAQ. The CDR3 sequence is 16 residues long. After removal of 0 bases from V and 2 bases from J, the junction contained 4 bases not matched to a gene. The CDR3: CASSLATGAATDTQYF. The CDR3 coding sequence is TGTGCCAGCAGCTTAGCGACAGGGGCTGCCACAGATACGCAGTATTTT.

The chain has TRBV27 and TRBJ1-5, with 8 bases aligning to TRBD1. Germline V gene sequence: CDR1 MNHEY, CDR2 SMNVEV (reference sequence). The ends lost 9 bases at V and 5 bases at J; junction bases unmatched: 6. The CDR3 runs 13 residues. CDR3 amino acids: CASPGGADQPQHF. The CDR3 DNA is TGTGCCAGTCCAGGGGGCGCAGATCAGCCCCAGCATTTT.

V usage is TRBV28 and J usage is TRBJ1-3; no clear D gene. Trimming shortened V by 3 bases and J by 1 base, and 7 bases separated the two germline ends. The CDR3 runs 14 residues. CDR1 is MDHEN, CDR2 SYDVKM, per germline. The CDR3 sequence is CASSLAVSGNTIYF. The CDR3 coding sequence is TGTGCCAGCAGTTTGGCTGTTTCTGGAAACACCATATATTTT. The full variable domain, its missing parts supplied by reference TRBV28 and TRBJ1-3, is DVKVTQSSRYLVKRTGEKVFLECVQDMDHENMFWYRQDPGLGLRLIYFSYDVKMKEKGDIPEGYSVSREKKERFSLILESASTNQTSMYLCASSLAVSGNTIYFGEGSWLTVV.

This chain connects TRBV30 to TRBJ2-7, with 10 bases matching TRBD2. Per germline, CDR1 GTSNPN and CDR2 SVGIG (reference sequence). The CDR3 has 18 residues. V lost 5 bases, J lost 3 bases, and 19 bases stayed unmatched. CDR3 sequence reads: CAWAKHGLADLLGYEQYF. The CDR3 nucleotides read TGTGCCTGGGCCAAACATGGACTAGCGGACCTCTTAGGCTACGAGCAGTACTTC.

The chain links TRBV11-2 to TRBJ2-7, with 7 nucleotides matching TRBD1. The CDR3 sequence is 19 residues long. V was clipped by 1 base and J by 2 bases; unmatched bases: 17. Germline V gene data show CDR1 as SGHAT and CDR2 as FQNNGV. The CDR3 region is CASSLVRGLGTGPTYEQYF. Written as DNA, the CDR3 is TGTGCCAGCAGCTTAGTAAGGGGGCTTGGGACGGGGCCAACCTACGAGCAGTACTTC.

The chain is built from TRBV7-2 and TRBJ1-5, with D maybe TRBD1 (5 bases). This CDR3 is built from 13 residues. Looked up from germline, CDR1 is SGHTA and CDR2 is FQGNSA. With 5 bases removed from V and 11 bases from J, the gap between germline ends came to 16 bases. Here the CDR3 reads CASSLPGTQAQHF. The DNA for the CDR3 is TGTGCCAGCAGCCTTCCCGGGACCCAGGCCCAGCATTTT.

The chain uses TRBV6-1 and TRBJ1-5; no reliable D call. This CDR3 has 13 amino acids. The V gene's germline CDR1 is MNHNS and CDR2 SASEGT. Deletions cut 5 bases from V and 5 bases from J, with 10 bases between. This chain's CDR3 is CASSIARYQPQHF. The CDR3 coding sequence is TGTGCCAGCAGTATCGCCAGGTATCAGCCCCAGCATTTT.

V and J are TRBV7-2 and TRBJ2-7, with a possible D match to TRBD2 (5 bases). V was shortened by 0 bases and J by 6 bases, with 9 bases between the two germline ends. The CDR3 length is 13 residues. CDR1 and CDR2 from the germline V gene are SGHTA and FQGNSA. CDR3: CASSLAWRTEQYF. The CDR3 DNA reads TGTGCCAGCAGCTTAGCGTGGAGGACCGAGCAGTACTTC.

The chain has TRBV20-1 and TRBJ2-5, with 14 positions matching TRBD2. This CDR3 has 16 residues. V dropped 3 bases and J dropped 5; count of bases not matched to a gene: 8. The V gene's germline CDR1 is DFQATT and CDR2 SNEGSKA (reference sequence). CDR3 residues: CSASPGTSGGRETQYF. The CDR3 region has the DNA TGCAGTGCTAGCCCCGGGACTAGCGGGGGCCGGGAGACCCAGTACTTC.